The clone carrying this T cell receptor (beta chain) was observed a handful of times. Other DNA sequences in this specimen translate into the identical CDR3. In the original processing: Researchers report that nucleated cell counts were estimated from reference gene primer amplification. Only in-frame clones appear in the TCRdb table, and some are missing; sequencing was by immunoSEQ multiplex PCR. The DNA gave D and trimming, while V, J and clone size come from that table. The sample lists under 150,000 clones, around 87% occurring once. This CDR3 comprises 14 residues. From germline, CDR1 is MNHNY and CDR2 SVGAGI (reference sequence). Trimming pared 2 bases from V and 4 bases from J, leaving 9 bases between. This sample stems from a study of blood T cell repertoires in COVID-19.

Sequences were obtained from peripheral blood. The chain joins TRBV6-6 to TRBJ1-5; D gene ambiguous. This TCR was sampled from a woman in her 40s with acute or convalescent COVID-19. CDR3 bases: TGTGCCAGCAGTTACCCCGAGGGTAATCAGCCCCAGCATTTT. It yields the protein CASSYPEGNQPQHF.